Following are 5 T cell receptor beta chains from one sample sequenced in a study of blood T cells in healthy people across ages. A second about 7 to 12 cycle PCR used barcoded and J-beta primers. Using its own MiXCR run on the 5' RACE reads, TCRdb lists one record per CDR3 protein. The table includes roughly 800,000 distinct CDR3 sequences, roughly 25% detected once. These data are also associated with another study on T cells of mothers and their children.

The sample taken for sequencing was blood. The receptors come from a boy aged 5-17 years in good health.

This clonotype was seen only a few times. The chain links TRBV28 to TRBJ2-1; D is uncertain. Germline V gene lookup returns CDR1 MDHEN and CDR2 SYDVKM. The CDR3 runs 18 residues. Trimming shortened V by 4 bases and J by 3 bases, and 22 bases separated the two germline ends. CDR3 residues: CASSSLTGTATFYNEQFF. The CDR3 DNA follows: TGTGCCAGCAGTTCACTTACCGGAACAGCTACTTTCTACAATGAGCAGTTCTTC.

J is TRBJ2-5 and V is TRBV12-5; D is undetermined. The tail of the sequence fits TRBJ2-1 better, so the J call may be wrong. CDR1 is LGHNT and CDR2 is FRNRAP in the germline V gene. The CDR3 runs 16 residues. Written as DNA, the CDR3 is TGTGCTAGTGGGTCGAATAGTAAAGTTGGTAACAATGAGCAGTTCTTC. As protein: CASGSNSKVGNNEQFF.

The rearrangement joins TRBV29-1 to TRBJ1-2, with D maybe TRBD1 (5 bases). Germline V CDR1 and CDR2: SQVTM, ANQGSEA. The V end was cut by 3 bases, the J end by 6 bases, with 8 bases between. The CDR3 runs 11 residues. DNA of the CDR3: TGCAGCGTTGATAGGGGAGATGGCTACACCTTC. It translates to CSVDRGDGYTF. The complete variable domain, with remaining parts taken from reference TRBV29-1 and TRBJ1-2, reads SAVISQKPSRDICQRGTSLTIQCQVDSQVTMMFWYRQQPGQSLTLIATANQGSEATYESGFVIDKFPISRPNLTFSTLTVSNMSPEDSSIYLCSVDRGDGYTFGSGTRLTVV.

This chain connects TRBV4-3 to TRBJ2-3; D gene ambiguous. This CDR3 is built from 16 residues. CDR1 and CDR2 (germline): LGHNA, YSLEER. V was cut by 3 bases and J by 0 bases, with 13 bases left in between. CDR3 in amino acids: CASSQTEVGSTDTQYF. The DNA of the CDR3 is TGCGCCAGCAGCCAGACCGAGGTCGGGAGCACAGATACGCAGTATTTT.

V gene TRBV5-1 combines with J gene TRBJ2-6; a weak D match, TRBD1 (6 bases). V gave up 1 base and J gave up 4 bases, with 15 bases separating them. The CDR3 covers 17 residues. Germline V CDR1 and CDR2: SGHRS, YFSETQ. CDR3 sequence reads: CASSLLPQGGGANVLTF. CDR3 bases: TGCGCCAGCAGCTTGCTCCCACAGGGCGGCGGGGCCAACGTCCTGACTTTC.